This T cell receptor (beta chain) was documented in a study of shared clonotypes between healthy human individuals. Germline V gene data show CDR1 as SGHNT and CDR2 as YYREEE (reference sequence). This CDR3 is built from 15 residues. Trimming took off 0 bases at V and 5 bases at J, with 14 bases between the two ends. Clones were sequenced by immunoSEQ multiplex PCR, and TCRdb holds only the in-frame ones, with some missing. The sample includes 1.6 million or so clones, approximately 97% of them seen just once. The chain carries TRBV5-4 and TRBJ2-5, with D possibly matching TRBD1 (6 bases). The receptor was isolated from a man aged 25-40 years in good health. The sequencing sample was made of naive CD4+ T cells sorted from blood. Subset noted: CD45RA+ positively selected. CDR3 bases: TGTGCCAGCAGCTTGGAAACAGGGCGAAGGGAGACCCAGTACTTC. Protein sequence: CASSLETGRRETQYF.